This passage covers 30 T cell receptor beta chains from one sample sequenced in a study of post-analysis software for immune sequencing data. General observations from the study: The study found TRBV5-6, TRBV5-1 and TRBV20-1 among five or six TRBV segments more frequent in patients than controls.

Their recognized antigens are unknown. Carried by the TCR beta cDNA libraries were unique molecular identifiers. TCRdb passed the PCR reads through MiXCR, listing each CDR3 protein once. The sample gives fewer than 850,000 distinct CDR3 sequences, 25% to 30% of which show up once; 0.5% to 0.6% is in the top ten. Sequences were obtained from blood. The source is a girl aged 10-17 years with multiple sclerosis.

The chain carries TRBV7-6 and TRBJ2-3; 7 bases fit TRBD1. V shed 3 bases, J shed 2 bases, and the junction held 8 bases outside the gene matches. The CDR3 spans 16 residues. CDR1 SGHVS and CDR2 FNYEAQ come from the germline V gene. The CDR3 loop is CASSLAPGQSTDTQYF. CDR3 DNA sequence: TGTGCCAGCAGCTTGGCCCCGGGACAGTCCACAGATACGCAGTATTTT. Combining the CDR3 with reference TRBV7-6 and TRBJ2-3 gives the whole variable domain GAGVSQSPRYKVTKRGQDVALRCDPISGHVSLYWYRQALGQGPEFLTYFNYEAQQDKSGLPNDRFSAERPEGSISTLTIQRTEQRDSAMYRCASSLAPGQSTDTQYFGPGTRLTVL.

This clonotype was seen a handful of times. The rearrangement uses TRBV29-1 and TRBJ2-3, with D possibly being TRBD1 (5 bases). V shed 6 bases and J shed 4 bases, with 17 bases lying between them. CDR1 and CDR2 (germline): SQVTM, ANQGSEA. CDR3 length: 14 amino acids. In nucleotides, the CDR3 is TGCAGCGTCCGGAGACAGACGGGCGCAGATACGCAGTATTTT. Its protein product is CSVRRQTGADTQYF.

This chain connects TRBV7-2 to TRBJ2-7; 12 nucleotides match TRBD2. The length of the CDR3 is 20 residues. Looked up from germline, CDR1 is SGHTA and CDR2 is FQGNSA. The V gene end was trimmed by 2 bases and the J gene end by 3 bases; junction bases not matched to a gene: 17. The CDR3 region is CASSLPGAVRRTSGIYEQYF. In DNA, the CDR3 is TGTGCCAGCAGCTTACCTGGCGCCGTCCGCCGGACTAGCGGGATCTACGAGCAGTACTTC.

This chain joins TRBV5-5 and TRBJ2-3, with D tentatively TRBD2 (5 bases). Deletions cut 4 bases from V and 2 bases from J, with 14 bases between. Germline-derived CDR1 and CDR2 are SGHKS and YYEKEE (reference sequence). The CDR3 extends over 15 amino acids. CDR3 loop: CASSETDGVTDTQYF. CDR3 sequence (DNA): TGTGCCAGCAGCGAAACAGACGGGGTCACAGATACGCAGTATTTT.

The chain carries TRBV24-1 and TRBJ2-2; TRBD1 aligns across 11 bases. Germline-derived CDR1 and CDR2 are KGHDR and SFDVKD. V gave up 7 bases and J gave up 6 bases; unmatched junction bases: 6. The CDR3 totals 15 residues. The chain's CDR3 is CATRKTGQGAGELFF. The CDR3 coding sequence is TGTGCCACCAGAAAAACGGGACAGGGGGCCGGGGAGCTGTTTTTT.

This clonotype was seen a handful of times. V is TRBV20-1 and J is TRBJ1-5; D remains ambiguous. There are 14 residues in the CDR3. V was cut by 7 bases and J by 0 bases, with 13 bases left in between. Germline V gene data show CDR1 as DFQATT and CDR2 as SNEGSKA (reference sequence). CDR3 protein: CSVSWPNSNQPQHF. Written as DNA, the CDR3 is TGCAGTGTGTCCTGGCCTAATAGCAATCAGCCCCAGCATTTT.

This clonotype appeared a single time. The V call is TRBV4-2, the J call TRBJ2-2, with TRBD2 matching 13 bases. V was pared by 0 bases and J by 6 bases, with 1 base of the junction left unmatched. This CDR3 is 16 amino acids long. Germline V lookup: CDR1 LGHNA, CDR2 YNFKEQ. The CDR3 spells CASSQDTSGGAGELFF. The CDR3 nucleotides are TGTGCCAGCAGCCAAGATACTAGCGGGGGGGCCGGGGAGCTGTTTTTT.

The genes are TRBV19 and TRBJ2-5; D is undetermined. The CDR3 runs to 13 residues. V lost 3 bases, J lost 4 bases, and 9 bases lay in between. The germline V gene has CDR1 LNHDA and CDR2 SQIVND (reference sequence). CDR3: CASSIVVRETQYF. CDR3 DNA sequence: TGTGCCAGTAGTATTGTGGTGCGAGAGACCCAGTACTTC.

The sample holds a few counts of this clonotype. The J gene is TRBJ2-7, the V gene TRBV7-2; maybe TRBD2 (5 bases). V shed 0 bases and J shed 5 bases, with 11 bases lying between them. The CDR3 is made up of 14 amino acids. The germline gives CDR1 SGHTA, CDR2 FQGNSA. The CDR3 sequence is CASSLAGIKNEQYF. Written as DNA, the CDR3 is TGTGCCAGCAGCTTAGCCGGGATTAAGAACGAGCAGTACTTC.

The rearrangement uses TRBV7-2 and TRBJ2-4; D tentatively fits TRBD1 or TRBD2 (6 bases each). CDR1 and CDR2 from the germline V gene are SGHTA and FQGNSA. This CDR3 region has 15 residues. The V end was cut by 1 base, the J end by 4 bases, with 11 bases between. The CDR3 nucleotides are TGTGCCAGCAGCTTAGTCGGGGGACAAAAAAACATTCAGTACTTC. It translates to CASSLVGGQKNIQYF. Supplemented by reference TRBV7-2 and TRBJ2-4, the full variable domain reads GAGVSQSPSNKVTEKGKDVELRCDPISGHTALYWYRQSLGQGLEFLIYFQGNSAPDKSGLPSDRFSAERTGGSVSTLTIQRTQQEDSAVYLCASSLVGGQKNIQYFGAGTRLSVL.

The chain carries TRBV12-3 or TRBV12-4 and TRBJ2-4, with 9 nucleotides matching TRBD1. After removal of 6 bases from V and 1 base from J, the junction contained 7 bases not matched to a gene. The CDR3 contains 16 residues. CDR3 in amino acids: CASSPRDRVAKNIQYF. The CDR3 DNA follows: TGTGCCAGCAGCCCCAGGGACAGGGTGGCCAAAAACATTCAGTACTTC.

This clonotype was counted between two and nine times. This sequence joins TRBV5-1 and TRBJ2-7; D is ambiguous. The CDR3 sequence is 13 residues long. CDR1 and CDR2 (germline): SGHRS, YFSETQ. Trimming removed 2 bases at V and 2 bases at J, with 8 bases between. CDR3 sequence (DNA): TGCGCCAGCAGCTTTGGGTTTGCCTACGAGCAGTACTTC. Translation gives CASSFGFAYEQYF.

This clonotype has ten or more counts. The chain has TRBV10-3 and TRBJ2-7, with no clear D. The CDR3 spans 12 residues. Germline loops: CDR1 ENHRY, CDR2 SYGVKD. The CDR3 DNA follows: TGTGGAAAGTCCAGAAGGGCCTACGAGCAGTACTTC. It translates to CGKSRRAYEQYF.

This clonotype is a singleton in its sample. A read error may be the cause here, since a much bigger clone is one base away. This chain uses TRBV11-2 with TRBJ2-3; D uncertain. Trimming took 5 bases from V and 0 from J, leaving 12 bases between them. CDR1 is SGHAT, CDR2 FQNNGV, per germline. The CDR3 is made up of 15 amino acids. CDR3 bases: TGTGCCAGCAGCAACTGGCAAGTTAGCACAGATACGCAGTATTTT. Encoded protein: CASSNWQVSTDTQYF.

The rearrangement links TRBV2 to TRBJ1-1, with a weak D call TRBD1 (5 bases). V was trimmed by 8 bases and J by 4 bases, leaving 17 bases between them. In germline, CDR1 is SNHLY, CDR2 FYNNEI. The CDR3 sequence is 14 residues long. As DNA, the CDR3 is TGTGCCAGCCTGGAGTGGGGCGCCCCCACTGAAGCTTTCTTT. This translates into CASLEWGAPTEAFF. Variable domain in full (rest from reference TRBV2 and TRBJ1-1): EPEVTQTPSHQVTQMGQEVILRCVPISNHLYFYWYRQILGQKVEFLVSFYNNEISEKSEIFDDQFSVERPDGSNFTLKIRSTKLEDSAMYFCASLEWGAPTEAFFGQGTRLTVV.

This clonotype was seen a handful of times. The chain couples TRBV6-5 to TRBJ1-2, with D unresolved. V lost 2 bases to trimming and J lost 5 bases, with 9 bases between them. Germline CDR1 is MNHEY and CDR2 is SVGAGI. The CDR3 covers 13 residues. CDR3 sequence: CASSYGKLYGYTF. In nucleotides, the CDR3 is TGTGCCAGCAGTTACGGAAAACTTTATGGCTACACCTTC.

This clonotype was counted only a few times. The chain couples TRBV20-1 to TRBJ2-4, with D possibly TRBD2 on 5 matching bases. CDR3 size: 15 residues. The germline V gene has CDR1 DFQATT and CDR2 SNEGSKA (reference sequence). V lost 4 bases and J 0 bases, leaving 13 bases between the germline ends. The CDR3 sequence: CSAKTRTLAKNIQYF. In nucleotides, the CDR3 is TGCAGTGCTAAGACCAGGACTCTAGCCAAAAACATTCAGTACTTC.

For this clonotype: One end of the junction varies from germline; a read error may be responsible. V and J are TRBV20-1 and TRBJ2-4; TRBD2 matches at 7 bases. The end of the DNA is better explained by TRBJ2-7, so the J call may be wrong. CDR1 and CDR2 from the germline V gene are DFQATT and SNEGSKA (reference sequence). There are 13 residues in the CDR3. CDR3 nucleotide sequence: TGCAGTGCCCATAGCGGGCGCTCCTGCGAGCAGTACTTC. Its protein is CSAHSGRSCEQYF.

The chain carries TRBV7-2 and TRBJ2-5; 7 bases line up with TRBD1. This CDR3 has 13 residues. The V and J ends lost 5 bases and 9 bases, in that order; junction bases with no gene match: 9. Germline V gene lookup returns CDR1 SGHTA and CDR2 FQGNSA. CDR3 loop: CASSPDRVRAQYF. CDR3 nucleotides: TGTGCCAGCAGCCCCGACAGGGTGAGGGCCCAGTACTTC.

This chain connects TRBV5-1 to TRBJ2-3, with 8 bases aligning to TRBD2. The CDR3 is made up of 16 amino acids. J was trimmed by 3 bases and V by 0 bases; bases with no gene match: 6. Germline lookup yields CDR1 SGHRS and CDR2 YFSETQ. CDR3 coding DNA: TGCGCCAGCAGCTTGGTACTAGCGGAGAGAACAGATACGCAGTATTTT. This sequence encodes CASSLVLAERTDTQYF.

This clonotype has more than one count but fewer than ten. The V gene is TRBV12-3 or TRBV12-4, the J gene TRBJ2-1; maybe TRBD2 (6 bases). V was clipped by 7 bases and J by 3 bases, with 19 bases between them. The CDR3 consists of 16 residues. The CDR3 DNA sequence: TGTGCCAGCAACCCACCGTGGGCGGACTACTACAATGAGCAGTTCTTC. Translation gives CASNPPWADYYNEQFF.

A remark on this clonotype: The junction departs from the called germline gene at one end, perhaps through a read error. This chain connects TRBV15 to TRBJ1-2; 8 bases fit TRBD1. In germline, CDR1 is LNHNV, CDR2 YYDKDF (reference sequence). This CDR3 is built from 15 residues. CDR3 in amino acids: CATSSGTGGGYGYTF. CDR3 nucleotide sequence: TGCGCCACCAGCAGCGGCACAGGGGGAGGCTATGGCTACACCTTC.

The chain recombines TRBV27 with TRBJ2-7; 15 nucleotides match TRBD2. The CDR3 runs 17 residues. The germline V gene encodes CDR1 MNHEY and CDR2 SMNVEV (reference sequence). The V gene end was trimmed by 5 bases and the J gene end by 6 bases; junction bases not matched to a gene: 11. CDR3 protein: CASSTGTPGLAGGEQYF. As DNA, the CDR3 is TGTGCCAGCAGTACAGGCACACCGGGACTAGCGGGAGGCGAGCAGTACTTC.

The rearrangement links TRBV7-2 to TRBJ2-7, with 9 nucleotides matching TRBD1. The CDR3 runs to 15 residues. V lost 5 bases to trimming and J lost 7 bases; unmatched junction nucleotides: 12. Germline V gives CDR1 SGHTA, CDR2 FQGNSA. Here the CDR3 reads CASSIRGGDREEQYF. The CDR3 nucleotides are TGTGCCAGCAGCATCCGCGGCGGGGACAGGGAAGAGCAGTACTTC.

This clonotype was seen only a few times. CDR3 coding DNA: TGTGCCACCAAGCAGGGCCCGGACAGGGCGAACACTGAAGCTTTCTTT. Protein: CATKQGPDRANTEAFF. The chain links TRBV28 to TRBJ1-1, with 8 positions matching TRBD1. Trimming at V came to 10 bases and at J to 1 base, leaving 14 bases not matched to a gene. Germline loops: CDR1 MDHEN, CDR2 SYDVKM. The CDR3 sequence is 16 residues long.

The chain combines TRBV7-9 with TRBJ2-7, with TRBD2 matching 9 bases. The CDR3 contains 14 residues. Germline-derived CDR1 and CDR2 are SEHNR and FQNEAQ (reference sequence). Germline trimming cut 3 bases from V and 5 bases from J; bases unmatched to any gene: 5. CDR3 in DNA: TGTGCCAGCAGCTTCGCGGGAGGGATGGACGAGCAGTACTTC. Residues: CASSFAGGMDEQYF.

Here the CDR3 reads CSASNVAGVDTQYF. CDR3 nucleotides: TGCAGTGCTAGTAACGTGGCGGGAGTAGATACGCAGTATTTT. The V gene is TRBV20-1, the J gene TRBJ2-3, with TRBD2 matching 7 bases. The CDR3 is 14 residues long. Per germline, CDR1 DFQATT and CDR2 SNEGSKA (reference sequence). With V trimmed by 3 bases and J by 5 bases, 8 bases remained unmatched.

In this sample, this clonotype turned up a few times. J is TRBJ2-7 and V is TRBV27, with 8 bases lining up with TRBD2. V was clipped by 6 bases and J by 3 bases; unmatched bases: 13. In germline, CDR1 is MNHEY, CDR2 SMNVEV (reference sequence). The CDR3 length is 16 residues. The CDR3 DNA is TGTGCCAGCAGCCCATCGCGGGGGGATAGGGGCTACGAGCAGTACTTC. This encodes CASSPSRGDRGYEQYF.

This clonotype was seen a handful of times. V and J are TRBV7-9 and TRBJ1-2; D may be TRBD1 (6 bases). Germline lookup yields CDR1 SEHNR and CDR2 FQNEAQ (reference sequence). This CDR3 spans 14 amino acids. With 5 bases removed from V and 10 bases from J, the gap between germline ends came to 20 bases. The CDR3 nucleotides are TGTGCCAGCAGCGAGGAGTATTATAGGGGGGTCTACACCTTC. The encoded protein is CASSEEYYRGVYTF.

This clonotype appeared a few times. This chain links TRBV6-2 or TRBV6-3 with TRBJ2-5, with 8 bases fitting TRBD2. Trimming cost V 6 bases and J 11 bases; bases outside gene matches: 14. The germline V gene encodes CDR1 MNHEY and CDR2 SVGEGT. CDR3 size: 14 residues. In DNA, the CDR3 is TGTGCCAGCAGAGGAAGCGGGAGCAGGTCATCGCAGTACTTC. Amino acids: CASRGSGSRSSQYF.